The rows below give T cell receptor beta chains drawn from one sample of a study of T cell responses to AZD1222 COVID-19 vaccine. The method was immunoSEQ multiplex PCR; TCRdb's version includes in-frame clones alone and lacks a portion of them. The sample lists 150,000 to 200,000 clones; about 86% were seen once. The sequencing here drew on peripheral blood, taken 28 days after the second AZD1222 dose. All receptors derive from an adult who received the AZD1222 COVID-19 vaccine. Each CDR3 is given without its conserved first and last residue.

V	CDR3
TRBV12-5	ASARSGGSVDEQY
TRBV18	ASSPRQGPTAEQY
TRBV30	AWNRGRAF
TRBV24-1	ATTQGQGYNEQF
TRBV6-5	ASSPPTNEKLF
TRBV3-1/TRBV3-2	ASSQDTHLNQPQH
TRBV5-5	ASSFSQGGLEQY
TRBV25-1	ASSGGVWTEAF
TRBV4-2	ASSQEGQGALY
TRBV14	ASSQGNREKLF
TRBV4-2	ASSQAGALGDTQY
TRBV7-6	ASSSRPGFADTQY
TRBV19	ASTPGRGSHEQY
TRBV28	ASSSGYTRGGFGANVLT
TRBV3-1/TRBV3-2	ASKKRGDPFANTGELF
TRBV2	ASSEMGVHGAKNIQY
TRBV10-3	AISSVVLTGELF
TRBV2	ASSAGQNTDTQY
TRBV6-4	ASSVPMGQGTYEQY